Listed below are T cell receptor gamma chains from one sample, sequenced in a study of human gamma delta and Vdelta1 T cells. TCRdb re-analyzed the PCR reads via CATT. The repertoire holds a few thousand gamma-chain clones, roughly 5.2% seen once, with less than 15% in the top ten. Sequenced sample: naive CD27+ Vdelta1 gamma-delta T cells from blood. All receptors derive from a human donor in good health. The CDR3 runs from the conserved cysteine through the conserved F or W. Each record gives: J gene, V gene, CDR3 protein.

J: TRGJ1/TRGJ2; V: TRGV8; CDR3: CATWDRPPYKKLF
J: TRGJ1/TRGJ2; V: TRGV3; CDR3: CATWDRPQHYYKKIF
J: TRGJ1/TRGJ2; V: TRGV9; CDR3: CAWWVTYKKLF
J: TRGJ1/TRGJ2; V: TRGV9; CDR3: CALWEAYKKLF
J: TRGJ1/TRGJ2; V: TRGV9; CDR3: CALGELYYKKLF
J: TRGJ1/TRGJ2; V: TRGV5; CDR3: CATGDRYKKLF
J: TRGJ1/TRGJ2; V: TRGV8; CDR3: CATWAIYKKLF
J: TRGJ1/TRGJ2; V: TRGV3; CDR3: CATWDRPLYKKLF
J: TRGJ1/TRGJ2; V: TRGV5; CDR3: CATWDRRRWYYKKLF
J: TRGJ1/TRGJ2; V: TRGV2; CDR3: CATWDGHLHYKKLF
J: TRGJ1/TRGJ2; V: TRGV9; CDR3: CALWEVHCKKLF
J: TRGJ1/TRGJ2; V: TRGV9; CDR3: CALWEVKVLFYKKLF
J: TRGJ1/TRGJ2; V: TRGV2; CDR3: CATWYGKYYKKLF
J: TRGJ1/TRGJ2; V: TRGV3; CDR3: CATWDRPPDYKKLF
J: TRGJ1/TRGJ2; V: TRGV5; CDR3: CATWDRPDYYKKLF
J: TRGJ1/TRGJ2; V: TRGV8; CDR3: CATWDAGRYYKKLF
J: TRGJ1/TRGJ2; V: TRGV9; CDR3: CALWERNLF
J: TRGJ1/TRGJ2; V: TRGV5; CDR3: CATWASSTNKKLF
J: TRGJ1/TRGJ2; V: TRGV2; CDR3: CATWDGRNYYKKLF
J: TRGJ1/TRGJ2; V: TRGV2; CDR3: CATWDGHRYKKLF
J: TRGJ1/TRGJ2; V: TRGV3; CDR3: CATWDLIYYKKLF
J: TRGJ1/TRGJ2; V: TRGV5; CDR3: CATWDRRPPGHYKKLF